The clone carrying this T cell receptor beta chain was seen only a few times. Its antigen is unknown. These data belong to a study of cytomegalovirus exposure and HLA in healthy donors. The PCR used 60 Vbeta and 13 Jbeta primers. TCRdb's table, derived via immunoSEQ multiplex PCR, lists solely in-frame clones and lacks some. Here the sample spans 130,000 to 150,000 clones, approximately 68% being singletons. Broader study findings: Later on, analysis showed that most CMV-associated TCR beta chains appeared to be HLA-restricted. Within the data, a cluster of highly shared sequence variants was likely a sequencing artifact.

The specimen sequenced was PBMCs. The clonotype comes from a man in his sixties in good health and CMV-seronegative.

The CDR3 here is CASSQEAGGARYGAFF. The CDR3 nucleotides read TGCGCCAGCAGCCAAGAGGCAGGGGGCGCTAGGTACGGAGCTTTCTTT. The chain joins TRBV4-1 to TRBJ1-1, with 8 nucleotides matching TRBD1. The CDR3 has 16 amino acids. V lost 0 bases and J lost 10; bases outside the gene matches: 13. CDR1 is MGHRA, CDR2 YSYEKL, per germline.